A selection of T cell receptor beta chains follows, all from one sample in a study of OX40 agonist ivuxolimab in advanced cancers. Sequencing used immunoSEQ multiplex PCR; TCRdb keeps in-frame clones, though not all of them. The sample includes about 64,000 clones, 87% of them seen just once. The sample here was CD4+ or CD8+ T cells sorted from blood, taken in a trial of the OX40 agonist ivuxolimab. The source of these receptors is an adult with an advanced solid tumor such as melanoma, head and neck, liver or kidney cancer. Each CDR3 is given without its conserved first and last residue. A D gene is named only where the DNA matches it firmly. Expanded clones are given a class, and other clones once, few, many or no size at all.

v_call: TRBV19
clone_size: NA
d_call: NA
cdr3_aa: ASSSPDASSYNEQF

v_call: TRBV29-1
clone_size: NA
d_call: NA
cdr3_aa: SVEDWDGEQY

v_call: TRBV28
clone_size: NA
d_call: TRBD2
cdr3_aa: ASSTSGRGSYNEQF

v_call: TRBV6-6
clone_size: NA
d_call: NA
cdr3_aa: ASGVMYPGGGTEAF

v_call: TRBV7-2
clone_size: few
d_call: TRBD1
cdr3_aa: ASSPPGTGYNEQF

v_call: TRBV6-4
clone_size: NA
d_call: NA
cdr3_aa: ASSRTTNEKLF

v_call: TRBV5-1
clone_size: NA
d_call: TRBD2
cdr3_aa: ASSLEPAGAGETQY

v_call: TRBV2
clone_size: NA
d_call: TRBD2
cdr3_aa: ASRKLAGGPGEQF

v_call: TRBV4-1
clone_size: once
d_call: NA
cdr3_aa: ASSQVQQVLRYEQY

v_call: TRBV30
clone_size: NA
d_call: TRBD1
cdr3_aa: AWITTGGNYGYT

v_call: TRBV27
clone_size: NA
d_call: NA
cdr3_aa: ASSWRHQNQPQH

v_call: TRBV30
clone_size: NA
d_call: NA
cdr3_aa: ASTGRSHYGYT

v_call: TRBV11-2
clone_size: NA
d_call: TRBD2
cdr3_aa: ASSRSGTRYEQY

v_call: TRBV2
clone_size: NA
d_call: NA
cdr3_aa: ASSVGQNQPQH

v_call: TRBV2
clone_size: NA
d_call: NA
cdr3_aa: ASNQDSGDQY